Listed below are T cell receptor beta chains from one sample, sequenced in a study of beta chain features in type 1 diabetes. Clones were read by immunoSEQ multiplex PCR, and TCRdb kept only the in-frame ones, dropping some. The data contain under 450,000 clones, 11% to 15% of them singletons. Input material: naive CD4+ T cells from blood. The receptors stem from a man aged 30-40 years in good health. Each CDR3 is given with its conserved first and last residue. Each record gives: V gene, D gene, CDR3 protein. D genes are given only for firm matches.

V: TRBV7-2; D: TRBD1; CDR3: CASSPGQGRSYEQYF
V: TRBV2; D: NA; CDR3: CASHGDSVGTQYF
V: TRBV7-2; D: NA; CDR3: CASSPPGGKSFF
V: TRBV30; D: NA; CDR3: CAWSPLGNSNQPQHF
V: TRBV7-9; D: NA; CDR3: CASSLAGSNEQFF
V: TRBV27; D: NA; CDR3: CASSLVGRGARELFF
V: TRBV29-1; D: NA; CDR3: CSAAGTSYNEQFF
V: TRBV30; D: NA; CDR3: CAWRQKGGKETQYF
V: TRBV19; D: NA; CDR3: CASNEAGELFF
V: TRBV9; D: NA; CDR3: CASRGPDEKLFF
V: TRBV7-2; D: TRBD1; CDR3: CASSLAGQGAGDTIYF
V: TRBV7-2; D: NA; CDR3: CASRLGQLTGELFF
V: TRBV11-2; D: NA; CDR3: CASSLTESSYNEQFF
V: TRBV27; D: TRBD2; CDR3: CASSLYRLTSGSAGTQYF
V: TRBV4-2; D: TRBD1; CDR3: CASSQTMDRADVTGELFF
V: TRBV18; D: TRBD2; CDR3: CASSPGGSIGQEQFF
V: TRBV7-6; D: NA; CDR3: CASSLGLAYNEQFF
V: TRBV27; D: TRBD2; CDR3: CASSGRAGHTDTQYF
V: TRBV25-1; D: NA; CDR3: CASSDNVYNEQFF
V: TRBV6-5; D: NA; CDR3: CASSYEGRGYTF
V: TRBV2; D: NA; CDR3: CASLLRGTEYNEQFF
V: TRBV12-1; D: NA; CDR3: CASSPTVGNSPLHF
V: TRBV5-4; D: NA; CDR3: CASSLKRQETQYF
V: TRBV4-2; D: NA; CDR3: CASSQEVANTGELFF
V: TRBV25-1; D: TRBD2; CDR3: CASSETRGDTSQQFF
V: TRBV7-2; D: NA; CDR3: CASSSRGLEFF
V: TRBV7-2; D: TRBD1; CDR3: CASSQQGQGTDTQYF
V: TRBV7-2; D: NA; CDR3: CASSPFGYATGNDGYTF
V: TRBV4-3; D: NA; CDR3: CASSQDPRQRYYEQYF
V: TRBV7-8; D: NA; CDR3: CASSLSPVAYEQYF
V: TRBV9; D: NA; CDR3: CASSVISAAETNYGYTF
V: TRBV4-3; D: TRBD2; CDR3: CASSQAPSSGSMINIQYF
V: TRBV6-5; D: NA; CDR3: CASRMSSGANVLTF
V: TRBV9; D: NA; CDR3: CASGDPGLQTQYF
V: TRBV4-2; D: TRBD1; CDR3: CASSPRDRDMNTEAFF
V: TRBV7-9; D: NA; CDR3: CASSGSSTDTQYF
V: TRBV29-1; D: TRBD1; CDR3: CSVQQGAYGYTF
V: TRBV30; D: NA; CDR3: CAWSVGETQYF
V: TRBV19; D: NA; CDR3: CASNKQNQPQHF
V: TRBV19; D: NA; CDR3: CASSIQGTDTQYF
V: TRBV10-3; D: NA; CDR3: CAITGSGNGYTF
V: TRBV5-4; D: NA; CDR3: CASSQRALTDTQYF
V: TRBV5-4; D: NA; CDR3: CASRSDPWAEKLFF
V: TRBV27; D: NA; CDR3: CASSPAGTRYTEAFF
V: TRBV7-2; D: NA; CDR3: CAGLGGDTQYF
V: TRBV4-3; D: NA; CDR3: CASSQDWGQGNFQPQHF
V: TRBV9; D: NA; CDR3: CASSVETDGYGYTF
V: TRBV4-1; D: NA; CDR3: CASSQGVDTDTQYF
V: TRBV2; D: NA; CDR3: CASSVRLTNTGELFF
V: TRBV7-3; D: NA; CDR3: CASSPDRWNEKLFF